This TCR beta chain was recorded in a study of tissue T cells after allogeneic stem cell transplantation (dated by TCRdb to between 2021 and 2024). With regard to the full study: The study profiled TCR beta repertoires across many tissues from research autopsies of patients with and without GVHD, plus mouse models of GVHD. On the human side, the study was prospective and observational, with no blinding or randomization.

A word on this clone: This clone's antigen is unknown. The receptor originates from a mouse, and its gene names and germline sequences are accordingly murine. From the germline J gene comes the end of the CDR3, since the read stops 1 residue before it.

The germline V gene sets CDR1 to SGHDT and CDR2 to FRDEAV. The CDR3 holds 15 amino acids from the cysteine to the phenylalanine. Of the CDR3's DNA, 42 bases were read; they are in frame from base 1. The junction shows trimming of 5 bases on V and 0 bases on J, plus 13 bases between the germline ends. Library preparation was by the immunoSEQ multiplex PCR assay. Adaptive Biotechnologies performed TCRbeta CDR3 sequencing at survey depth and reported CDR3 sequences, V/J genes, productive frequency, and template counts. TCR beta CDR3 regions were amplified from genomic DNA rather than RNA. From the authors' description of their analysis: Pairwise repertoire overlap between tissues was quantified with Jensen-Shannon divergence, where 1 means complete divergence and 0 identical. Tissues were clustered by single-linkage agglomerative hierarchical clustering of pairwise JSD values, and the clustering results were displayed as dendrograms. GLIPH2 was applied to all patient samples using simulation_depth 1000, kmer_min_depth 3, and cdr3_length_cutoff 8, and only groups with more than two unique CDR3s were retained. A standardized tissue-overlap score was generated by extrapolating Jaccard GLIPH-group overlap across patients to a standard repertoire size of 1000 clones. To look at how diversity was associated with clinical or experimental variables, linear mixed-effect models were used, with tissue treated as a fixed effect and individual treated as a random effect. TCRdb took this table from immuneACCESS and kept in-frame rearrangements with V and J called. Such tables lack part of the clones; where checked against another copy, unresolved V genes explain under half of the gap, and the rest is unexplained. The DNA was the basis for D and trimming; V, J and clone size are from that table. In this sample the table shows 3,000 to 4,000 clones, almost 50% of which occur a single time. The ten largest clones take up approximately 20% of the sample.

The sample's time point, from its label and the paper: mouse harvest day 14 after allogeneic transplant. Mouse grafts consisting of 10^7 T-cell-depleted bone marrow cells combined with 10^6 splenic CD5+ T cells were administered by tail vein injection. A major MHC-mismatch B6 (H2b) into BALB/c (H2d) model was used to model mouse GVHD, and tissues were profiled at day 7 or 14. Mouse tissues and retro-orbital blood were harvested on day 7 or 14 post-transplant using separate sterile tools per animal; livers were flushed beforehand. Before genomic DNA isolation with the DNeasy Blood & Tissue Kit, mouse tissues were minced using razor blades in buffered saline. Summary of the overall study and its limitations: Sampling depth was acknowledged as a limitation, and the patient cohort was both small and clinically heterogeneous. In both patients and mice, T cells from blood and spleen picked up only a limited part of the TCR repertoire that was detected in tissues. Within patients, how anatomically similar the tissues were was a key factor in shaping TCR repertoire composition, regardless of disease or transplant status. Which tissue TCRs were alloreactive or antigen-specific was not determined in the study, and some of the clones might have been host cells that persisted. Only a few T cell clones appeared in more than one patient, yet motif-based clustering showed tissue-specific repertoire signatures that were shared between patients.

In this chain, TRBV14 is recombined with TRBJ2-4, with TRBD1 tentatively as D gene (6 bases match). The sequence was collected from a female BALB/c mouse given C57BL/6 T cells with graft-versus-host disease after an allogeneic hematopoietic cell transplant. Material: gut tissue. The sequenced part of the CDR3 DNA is TGTGCCAGCAGATCAGGGGTAGGGAGTCAAAACACCTTGTAC. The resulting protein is CASRSGVGSQNTLY. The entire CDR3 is CASRSGVGSQNTLYF.